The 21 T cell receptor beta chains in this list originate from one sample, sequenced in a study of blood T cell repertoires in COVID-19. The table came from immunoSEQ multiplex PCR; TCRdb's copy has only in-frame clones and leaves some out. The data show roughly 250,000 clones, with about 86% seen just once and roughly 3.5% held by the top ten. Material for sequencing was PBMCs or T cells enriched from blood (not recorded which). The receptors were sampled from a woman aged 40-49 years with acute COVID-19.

CDR3 nucleotides: TGTGCCAGTAGTATAGGCGCAGGAAGAAATTCACCCCTCCACTTT. Residues: CASSIGAGRNSPLHF. The chain joins TRBV19 to TRBJ1-6; D is unresolved. CDR1 is LNHDA, CDR2 SQIVND, per germline (reference sequence). The CDR3 length is 15 residues. Trimming stripped 1 base from V and 7 bases from J, with 11 bases between.

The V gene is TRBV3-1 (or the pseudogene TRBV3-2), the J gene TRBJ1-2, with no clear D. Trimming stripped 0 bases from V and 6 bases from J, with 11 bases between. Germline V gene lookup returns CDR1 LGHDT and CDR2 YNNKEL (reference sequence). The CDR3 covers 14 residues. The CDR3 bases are TGTGCCAGCAGCCAAGATCCTGCCGTAGATGGCTACACCTTC. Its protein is CASSQDPAVDGYTF.

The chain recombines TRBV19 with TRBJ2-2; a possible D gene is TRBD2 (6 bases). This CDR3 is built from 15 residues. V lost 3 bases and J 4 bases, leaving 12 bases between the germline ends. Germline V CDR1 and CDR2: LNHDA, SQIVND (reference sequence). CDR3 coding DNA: TGTGCCAGTAGTATGACTAGACGGGGCACCGGGGAGCTGTTTTTT. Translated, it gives CASSMTRRGTGELFF.

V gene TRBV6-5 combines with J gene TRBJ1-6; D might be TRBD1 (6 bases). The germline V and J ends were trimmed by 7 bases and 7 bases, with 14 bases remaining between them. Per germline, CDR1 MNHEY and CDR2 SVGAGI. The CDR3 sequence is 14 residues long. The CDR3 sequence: CASTPAGENSPLHF. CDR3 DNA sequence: TGTGCCAGCACCCCCGCAGGGGAAAATTCACCCCTCCACTTT.

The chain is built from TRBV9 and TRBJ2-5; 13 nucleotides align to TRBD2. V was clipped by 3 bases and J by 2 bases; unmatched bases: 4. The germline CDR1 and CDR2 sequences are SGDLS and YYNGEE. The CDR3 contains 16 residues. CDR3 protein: CASSGGTSGVQETQYF. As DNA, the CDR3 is TGTGCCAGCAGCGGAGGGACTAGCGGGGTACAAGAGACCCAGTACTTC.

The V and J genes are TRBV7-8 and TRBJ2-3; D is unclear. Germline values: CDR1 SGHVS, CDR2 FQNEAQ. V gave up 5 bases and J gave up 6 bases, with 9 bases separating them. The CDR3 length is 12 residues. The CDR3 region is CASSHRSDTQYF. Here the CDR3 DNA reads TGTGCCAGCAGCCACCGTAGTGATACGCAGTATTTT.

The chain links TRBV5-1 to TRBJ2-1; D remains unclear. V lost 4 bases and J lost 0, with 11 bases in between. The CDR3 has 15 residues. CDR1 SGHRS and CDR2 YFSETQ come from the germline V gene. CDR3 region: CASSESMSSYNEQFF. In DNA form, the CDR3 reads TGCGCCAGCAGCGAGTCCATGAGCTCCTACAATGAGCAGTTCTTC.

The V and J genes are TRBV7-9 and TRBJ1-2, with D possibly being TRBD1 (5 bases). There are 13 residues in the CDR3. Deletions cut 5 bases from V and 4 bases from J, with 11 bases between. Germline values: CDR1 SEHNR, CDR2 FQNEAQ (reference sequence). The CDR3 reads CASSPRDGYGYTF. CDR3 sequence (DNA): TGTGCCAGCAGCCCGCGGGACGGCTATGGCTACACCTTC.

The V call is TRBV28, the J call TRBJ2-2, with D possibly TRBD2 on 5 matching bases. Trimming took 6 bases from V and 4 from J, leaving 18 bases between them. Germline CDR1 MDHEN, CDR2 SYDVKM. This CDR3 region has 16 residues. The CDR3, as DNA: TGTGCCAGCAGGAACGCCGGGCTAGCCCTCACCGGGGAGCTGTTTTTT. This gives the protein CASRNAGLALTGELFF.

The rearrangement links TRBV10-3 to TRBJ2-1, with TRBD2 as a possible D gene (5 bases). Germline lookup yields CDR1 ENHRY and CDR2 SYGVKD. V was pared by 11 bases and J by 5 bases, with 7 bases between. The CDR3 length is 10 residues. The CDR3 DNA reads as TGTGCCGTGGGAGACAATGAGCAGTTCTTC. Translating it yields CAVGDNEQFF.

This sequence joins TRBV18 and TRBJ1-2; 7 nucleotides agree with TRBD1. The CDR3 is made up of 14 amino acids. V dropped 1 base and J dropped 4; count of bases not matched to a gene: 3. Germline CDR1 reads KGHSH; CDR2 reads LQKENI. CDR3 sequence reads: CASSPQGAVYGYTF. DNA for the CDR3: TGTGCCAGCTCACCACAGGGGGCGGTCTATGGCTACACCTTC.

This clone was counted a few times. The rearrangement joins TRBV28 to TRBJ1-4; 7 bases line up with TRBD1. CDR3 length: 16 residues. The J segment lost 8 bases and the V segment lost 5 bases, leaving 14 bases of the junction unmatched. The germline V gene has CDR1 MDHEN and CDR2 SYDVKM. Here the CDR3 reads CASSVNPQGLGEKLFF. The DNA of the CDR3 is TGTGCCAGCAGTGTCAACCCACAGGGGCTGGGGGAAAAACTGTTTTTT. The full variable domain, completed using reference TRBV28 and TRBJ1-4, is DVKVTQSSRYLVKRTGEKVFLECVQDMDHENMFWYRQDPGLGLRLIYFSYDVKMKEKGDIPEGYSVSREKKERFSLILESASTNQTSMYLCASSVNPQGLGEKLFFGSGTQLSVL.

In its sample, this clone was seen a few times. The CDR3 DNA sequence: TGTGCCAGCAGCCAAGGTGCCGCGGACACGAACACCGGGGAGCTGTTTTTT. This gives the protein CASSQGAADTNTGELFF. The V and J genes are TRBV3-1 (or the pseudogene TRBV3-2) and TRBJ2-2; D is perhaps TRBD1 (5 bases). CDR3 length: 17 residues. V was trimmed by 1 base and J by 0 bases, leaving 12 bases between them. From germline, CDR1 is LGHDT and CDR2 YNNKEL (reference sequence).

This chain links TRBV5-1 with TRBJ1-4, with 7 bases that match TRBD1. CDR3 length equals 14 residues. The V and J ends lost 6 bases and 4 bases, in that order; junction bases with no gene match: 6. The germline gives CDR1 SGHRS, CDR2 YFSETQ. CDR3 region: CASTTGASNEKLFF. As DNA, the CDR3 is TGCGCCAGCACTACAGGGGCCAGTAATGAAAAACTGTTTTTT.

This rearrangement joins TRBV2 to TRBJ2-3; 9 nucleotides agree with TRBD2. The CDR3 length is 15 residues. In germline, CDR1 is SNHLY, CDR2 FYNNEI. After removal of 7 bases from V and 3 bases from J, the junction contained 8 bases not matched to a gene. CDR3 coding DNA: TGTGCCAGCACCCACGGCGGGAGGGGGACAGATACGCAGTATTTT. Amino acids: CASTHGGRGTDTQYF. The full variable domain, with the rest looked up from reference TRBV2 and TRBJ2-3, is EPEVTQTPSHQVTQMGQEVILRCVPISNHLYFYWYRQILGQKVEFLVSFYNNEISEKSEIFDDQFSVERPDGSNFTLKIRSTKLEDSAMYFCASTHGGRGTDTQYFGPGTRLTVL.

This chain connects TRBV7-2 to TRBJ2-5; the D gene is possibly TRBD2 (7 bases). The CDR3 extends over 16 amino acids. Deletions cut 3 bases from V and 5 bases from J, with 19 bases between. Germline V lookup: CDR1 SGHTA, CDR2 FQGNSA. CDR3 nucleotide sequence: TGTGCCAGCAGCTTGGGGGCTGGGCGGGAGAGGGAGACCCAGTACTTC. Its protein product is CASSLGAGRERETQYF.

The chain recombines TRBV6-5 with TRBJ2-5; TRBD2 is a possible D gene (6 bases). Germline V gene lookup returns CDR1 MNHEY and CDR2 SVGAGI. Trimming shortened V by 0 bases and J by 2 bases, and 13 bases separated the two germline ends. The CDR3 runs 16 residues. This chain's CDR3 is CASSYSSAGRQETQYF. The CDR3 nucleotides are TGTGCCAGCAGTTACTCGTCGGCGGGGAGACAAGAGACCCAGTACTTC.

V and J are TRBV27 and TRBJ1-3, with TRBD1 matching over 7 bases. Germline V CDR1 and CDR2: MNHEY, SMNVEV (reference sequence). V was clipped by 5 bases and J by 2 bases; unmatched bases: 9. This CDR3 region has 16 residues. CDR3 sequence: CASSQPPDRAGNTIYF. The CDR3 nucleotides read TGTGCCAGCAGTCAACCTCCTGACAGGGCTGGAAACACCATATATTTT.

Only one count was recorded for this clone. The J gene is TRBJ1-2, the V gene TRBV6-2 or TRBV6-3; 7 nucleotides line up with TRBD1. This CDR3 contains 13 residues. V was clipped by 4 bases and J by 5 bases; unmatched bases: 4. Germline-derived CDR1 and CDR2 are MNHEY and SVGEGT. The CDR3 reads CASSLGQSYGYTF. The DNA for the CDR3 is TGTGCCAGCAGTTTGGGACAGTCGTATGGCTACACCTTC.

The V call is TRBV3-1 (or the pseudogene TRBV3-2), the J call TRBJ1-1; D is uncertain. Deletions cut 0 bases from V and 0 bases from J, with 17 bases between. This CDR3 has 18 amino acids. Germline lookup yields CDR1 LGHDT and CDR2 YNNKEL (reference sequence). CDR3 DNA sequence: TGTGCCAGCAGCCAAGATCGTGCGGGGAAGGATGTGAACACTGAAGCTTTCTTT. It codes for CASSQDRAGKDVNTEAFF.

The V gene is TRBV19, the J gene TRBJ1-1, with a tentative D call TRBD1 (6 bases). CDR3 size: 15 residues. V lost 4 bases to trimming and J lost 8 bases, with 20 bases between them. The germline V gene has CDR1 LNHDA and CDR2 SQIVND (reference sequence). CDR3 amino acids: CASSTRDTARGEAFF. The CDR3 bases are TGTGCCAGTAGTACCCGGGACACCGCCAGGGGAGAAGCTTTCTTT.